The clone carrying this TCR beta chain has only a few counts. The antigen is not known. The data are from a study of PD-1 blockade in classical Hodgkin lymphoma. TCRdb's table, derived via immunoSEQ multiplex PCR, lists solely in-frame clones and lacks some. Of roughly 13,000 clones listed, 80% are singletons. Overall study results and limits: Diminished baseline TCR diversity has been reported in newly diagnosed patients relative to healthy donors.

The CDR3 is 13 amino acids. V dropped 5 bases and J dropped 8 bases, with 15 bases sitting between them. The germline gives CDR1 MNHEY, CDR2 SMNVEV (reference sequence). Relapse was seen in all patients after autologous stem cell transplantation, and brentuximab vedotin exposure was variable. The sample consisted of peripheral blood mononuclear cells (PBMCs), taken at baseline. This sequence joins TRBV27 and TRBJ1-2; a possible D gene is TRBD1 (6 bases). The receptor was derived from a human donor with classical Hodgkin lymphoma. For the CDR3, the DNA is TGTGCCAGCAGTACAGGGATAACTTCGGGCTACACCTTC. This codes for CASSTGITSGYTF.